This T cell receptor (beta chain) was recorded in a study of OX40 agonist ivuxolimab in advanced cancers. Study-wide background: Dosing consisted of intravenous ivuxolimab at 0.01 to 10 mg/kg every 2 weeks. General study results and limits: Blood T cells, both CD4+ and CD8+, expanded clonally by week 6 at 0.1 to 3.0 mg/kg.

Assay used: immunoSEQ multiplex PCR; TCRdb lists only in-frame clones, some missing. The sample holds 77,000 or so clones, 75% to 90% seen once. This CDR3 comprises 14 residues. V was pared by 8 bases and J by 6 bases, with 20 bases between. The V gene's germline CDR1 is SGHTA and CDR2 FQGNSA. On this clone itself: The antigen remains undetermined.

The V call is TRBV7-2, the J call TRBJ2-7, with D perhaps matching TRBD2 (7 bases). Here the sequenced sample was CD4+ or CD8+ T cells sorted from blood, taken in a trial of the OX40 agonist ivuxolimab. This receptor was taken from an adult with an advanced solid tumor such as melanoma, head and neck, liver or kidney cancer. The CDR3 reads CASRGAGIVGEQYF. The DNA of the CDR3 is TGTGCCAGCCGGGGGGCAGGGATCGTCGGCGAGCAGTACTTC.